The TCR beta chain under discussion was sequenced for a study of CD8 T cells in Susac syndrome. Across the study: There were Susac syndrome patients who were therapy-naive at blood draw, others on corticosteroids, and others on intravenous immunoglobulin alone. Findings and limits, study-wide: CD8+ clonal expansion in Susac was maximal in TEMRA cells and in active patients.

This CDR3 is built from 14 residues. The V and J ends lost 4 bases and 0 bases respectively, with 10 bases between them. Germline V gene sequence: CDR1 SQVTM, CDR2 ANQGSEA. Turning to this clonotype: Its antigen is as yet unknown.

Random hexamers were used to reverse transcribe an amount of about 0.45 to 1 ug RNA. TCRdb analysed the immunoSEQ multiplex PCR reads with MiXCR anew, one entry per CDR3 protein. Of around 130,000 distinct CDR3 sequences in the sample, over 90% were seen once. Sequenced: CD8+ T cells from PBMCs. The receptor was isolated from a human donor with Susac syndrome. The chain has TRBV29-1 and TRBJ2-1; D is ambiguous. The chain's CDR3 is CSVVGFSSYNEQFF. In DNA form, the CDR3 reads TGCAGCGTTGTCGGCTTTAGCTCCTACAATGAGCAGTTCTTC.